Listed below are T cell receptor beta chains from one sample, sequenced in a study of breast tumors, draining lymph nodes, adjacent tissues. A single record per CDR3 protein comes from TCRdb applying MiXCR to the multiplex PCR reads. The repertoire holds fewer than 250,000 distinct CDR3 sequences, with roughly 32% as singletons. The material sequenced was axillary lymph node tissue. These receptors all come from a female donor with breast cancer. Some clones in this sample may be carry-over from other donors' samples. Each CDR3 is given with its conserved first and last residue. Each record gives: J gene, D gene, clone size, V gene, CDR3 protein, CDR3 DNA. The D gene is left open where the match is weak. A clone size is listed for some rows: how often the clone was seen (once, few, many), or a class if it is expanded.

j_call: TRBJ1-3
d_call: -
clone_size: -
v_call: TRBV11-1
cdr3_aa: CASSSLRGPGNTIYF
cdr3_nt: TGTGCCAGCAGCTCTCTGCGGGGGCCTGGAAACACCATATATTTT

j_call: TRBJ2-3
d_call: TRBD2
clone_size: -
v_call: TRBV19
cdr3_aa: CASSKTSGLNNEQYF
cdr3_nt: TGTGCCAGTAGCAAGACTAGCGGGTTGAACAATGAGCAGTATTTT

j_call: TRBJ1-2
d_call: -
clone_size: many
v_call: TRBV9
cdr3_aa: CASSVGQDLGYGYTF
cdr3_nt: TGTGCCAGCAGCGTAGGGCAAGATTTGGGCTATGGCTACACCTTC

j_call: TRBJ1-2
d_call: -
clone_size: many
v_call: TRBV3-1
cdr3_aa: CASSQVEFRGYTF
cdr3_nt: TGTGCCAGCAGCCAAGTCGAGTTCCGTGGCTACACCTTC

j_call: TRBJ1-6
d_call: TRBD1
clone_size: many
v_call: TRBV28
cdr3_aa: CASRAGPQGDSPLHF
cdr3_nt: TGTGCCAGCAGGGCCGGGCCCCAGGGGGATTCACCCCTCCACTTT

j_call: TRBJ2-1
d_call: TRBD2
clone_size: many
v_call: TRBV5-1
cdr3_aa: CASSFRLAGDRYNEQFF
cdr3_nt: TGCGCCAGCAGCTTTCGGCTAGCGGGAGATCGGTACAATGAGCAGTTCTTC

j_call: TRBJ2-1
d_call: -
clone_size: many
v_call: TRBV15
cdr3_aa: CATSPRLELSYNEQFF
cdr3_nt: TGTGCCACCAGCCCCCGACTGGAGCTCTCCTACAATGAGCAGTTCTTC

j_call: TRBJ2-1
d_call: TRBD1
clone_size: many
v_call: TRBV5-1
cdr3_aa: CASSGDRYYNEQFF
cdr3_nt: TGCGCCAGCTCGGGGGACAGGTATTACAATGAGCAGTTCTTC

j_call: TRBJ1-5
d_call: -
clone_size: many
v_call: TRBV20-1
cdr3_aa: CSARDVGRPQHF
cdr3_nt: TGCAGTGCTAGAGATGTTGGGAGGCCCCAGCATTTT

j_call: TRBJ2-7
d_call: TRBD2
clone_size: many
v_call: TRBV3-1
cdr3_aa: CASSPRLAGGPYEQYF
cdr3_nt: TGTGCCAGCAGCCCGAGACTAGCGGGAGGTCCCTACGAGCAGTACTTC

j_call: TRBJ2-1
d_call: -
clone_size: many
v_call: TRBV12-3/TRBV12-4
cdr3_aa: CASSFGGPEQFF
cdr3_nt: TGTGCCAGCAGTTTTGGGGGGCCCGAGCAGTTCTTC

j_call: TRBJ1-5
d_call: TRBD1
clone_size: -
v_call: TRBV9
cdr3_aa: CASSDPTRDRGKTNQPQHF
cdr3_nt: TGTGCCAGCAGCGACCCCACCCGGGACAGGGGAAAGACCAATCAGCCCCAGCATTTT

j_call: TRBJ2-1
d_call: TRBD1
clone_size: many
v_call: TRBV19
cdr3_aa: CASSPQGLSTYNEQFF
cdr3_nt: TGTGCCAGTAGTCCACAGGGGCTTAGCACCTACAATGAGCAGTTCTTC

j_call: TRBJ2-7
d_call: -
clone_size: many
v_call: TRBV18
cdr3_aa: CASSQRMYEQYF
cdr3_nt: TGTGCCAGCTCACAGCGGATGTACGAGCAGTACTTC

j_call: TRBJ2-6
d_call: -
clone_size: many
v_call: TRBV25-1
cdr3_aa: CASRGTGASGANVLTF
cdr3_nt: TGTGCCAGCAGAGGCACCGGGGCATCTGGGGCCAACGTCCTGACTTTC

j_call: TRBJ2-1
d_call: -
clone_size: many
v_call: TRBV7-9
cdr3_aa: CASSYSTYNEQFF
cdr3_nt: TGTGCCAGCAGCTATAGCACCTACAATGAGCAGTTCTTC

j_call: TRBJ2-2
d_call: -
clone_size: many
v_call: TRBV20-1
cdr3_aa: CSARTLGTGELFF
cdr3_nt: TGCAGTGCTAGAACCCTTGGGACCGGGGAGCTGTTTTTT

j_call: TRBJ1-3
d_call: -
clone_size: -
v_call: TRBV24-1
cdr3_aa: CATTREGGYEQYFGPGTIYF
cdr3_nt: -

j_call: TRBJ1-2
d_call: -
clone_size: many
v_call: TRBV6-5
cdr3_aa: CASSQGTGYTF
cdr3_nt: TGTGCCAGCAGCCAAGGGACGGGCTACACCTTC

j_call: TRBJ2-7
d_call: -
clone_size: many
v_call: TRBV11-2
cdr3_aa: CASSIGLPYEQYF
cdr3_nt: TGTGCCAGCAGCATCGGACTCCCCTACGAGCAGTACTTC

j_call: TRBJ1-3
d_call: -
clone_size: -
v_call: TRBV4-3
cdr3_aa: CASSQGGVYSGNTIYF
cdr3_nt: TGCGCCAGCAGCCAAGGGGGGGTCTACTCTGGAAACACCATATATTTT

j_call: TRBJ2-1
d_call: -
clone_size: many
v_call: TRBV6-2/TRBV6-3
cdr3_aa: CASSYRLSSGYNEQFF
cdr3_nt: TGTGCCAGCAGTTACAGGCTCTCATCCGGCTACAATGAGCAGTTCTTC

j_call: TRBJ1-4
d_call: TRBD1
clone_size: many
v_call: TRBV2
cdr3_aa: CASSRTGVNEKLFF
cdr3_nt: TGTGCCAGCAGCAGGACAGGGGTGAATGAAAAACTGTTTTTT

j_call: TRBJ2-1
d_call: TRBD2
clone_size: many
v_call: TRBV5-6
cdr3_aa: CASSLELAINEQFF
cdr3_nt: TGTGCCAGCTCCTTGGAACTAGCGATCAATGAGCAGTTCTTC

j_call: TRBJ2-1
d_call: -
clone_size: few
v_call: TRBV6-8
cdr3_aa: CASSHSKEKWDNEQFF
cdr3_nt: TGTGCCAGCAGTCACTCGAAGGAGAAGTGGGACAATGAGCAGTTCTTC

j_call: TRBJ2-1
d_call: TRBD2
clone_size: many
v_call: TRBV20-1
cdr3_aa: CSARDPGTKLKNEQFF
cdr3_nt: TGCAGTGCTAGAGACCCCGGGACTAAGTTGAAGAATGAGCAGTTCTTC

j_call: TRBJ2-7
d_call: TRBD1
clone_size: many
v_call: TRBV19
cdr3_aa: CASSIGSVTRDRTYEQYF
cdr3_nt: TGTGCCAGTAGTATAGGTTCGGTAACTCGGGACAGGACCTACGAGCAGTACTTC

j_call: TRBJ2-5
d_call: TRBD1
clone_size: many
v_call: TRBV3-1
cdr3_aa: CASSRTGGGQETQYF
cdr3_nt: TGTGCCAGCAGCCGAACAGGGGGCGGCCAAGAGACCCAGTACTTC

j_call: TRBJ2-2
d_call: TRBD2
clone_size: many
v_call: TRBV5-1
cdr3_aa: CASSFGTSFTGELFF
cdr3_nt: TGCGCCAGCAGCTTTGGGACTAGCTTCACCGGGGAGCTGTTTTTT

j_call: TRBJ2-1
d_call: TRBD2
clone_size: -
v_call: TRBV4-2
cdr3_aa: CASSRTTSGRAGNEQFF
cdr3_nt: TGTGCCAGCAGCCGCACCACTAGCGGGAGGGCCGGGAATGAGCAGTTCTTC

j_call: TRBJ1-6
d_call: -
clone_size: many
v_call: TRBV14
cdr3_aa: CASSTGSTYNSPLHF
cdr3_nt: TGTGCCAGCAGTACAGGGAGCACCTATAATTCACCCCTCCACTTT

j_call: TRBJ2-6
d_call: -
clone_size: many
v_call: TRBV11-3
cdr3_aa: CASSLTHTSGANVLTF
cdr3_nt: TGTGCCAGCAGCTTAACACATACCTCTGGGGCCAACGTCCTGACTTTC

j_call: TRBJ2-1
d_call: -
clone_size: -
v_call: TRBV11-2
cdr3_aa: CASSLVVGGGINEQFF
cdr3_nt: TGTGCCAGCAGCTTAGTAGTGGGAGGGGGGATCAATGAGCAGTTCTTC

j_call: TRBJ1-3
d_call: -
clone_size: -
v_call: TRBV9
cdr3_aa: CAGSVAGGNGNTIHF
cdr3_nt: -

j_call: TRBJ1-5
d_call: -
clone_size: many
v_call: TRBV19
cdr3_aa: CASRSQSNNQPQHF
cdr3_nt: TGTGCCAGTAGAAGCCAGAGTAACAATCAGCCCCAGCATTTT

j_call: TRBJ2-2
d_call: -
clone_size: many
v_call: TRBV27
cdr3_aa: CASSPTRGRSGELFF
cdr3_nt: TGTGCCAGCAGTCCGACTAGAGGTCGGTCCGGGGAGCTGTTTTTT

j_call: TRBJ1-5
d_call: -
clone_size: many
v_call: TRBV19
cdr3_aa: CASSGGQINQPQHF
cdr3_nt: TGTGCCAGTAGTGGCGGACAGATCAATCAGCCCCAGCATTTT

j_call: TRBJ1-3
d_call: -
clone_size: -
v_call: TRBV29-1
cdr3_aa: CSSPSRGISGNTIYF
cdr3_nt: TGCAGCAGCCCGTCGAGGGGGATCTCTGGAAACACCATATATTTT

j_call: TRBJ2-7
d_call: -
clone_size: many
v_call: TRBV30
cdr3_aa: CAWSVRLGGREQYF
cdr3_nt: TGTGCCTGGAGTGTACGATTGGGGGGAAGGGAGCAGTACTTC

j_call: TRBJ1-2
d_call: TRBD1
clone_size: -
v_call: TRBV29-1
cdr3_aa: CSVEEWSGGHGYTF
cdr3_nt: TGCAGCGTTGAAGAGTGGTCAGGGGGCCATGGCTACACCTTC

j_call: TRBJ2-5
d_call: -
clone_size: -
v_call: TRBV12-5
cdr3_aa: CASGARGSQEAQYF
cdr3_nt: TGTGCTAGTGGAGCCAGGGGTTCGCAAGAGGCCCAGTACTTC